The 27 T cell receptor beta chains listed next were all sequenced from one sample in a study of cytomegalovirus exposure and HLA in healthy donors. PCR involved 60 Vbeta and 13 Jbeta primers. Sequencing was performed with immunoSEQ multiplex PCR; in TCRdb, only in-frame clones are kept and a portion is missing. This sample has about 100,000 clones, with approximately 71% found just once. The sequenced sample consisted of PBMCs. All receptors derive from a woman younger than 35 in good health and CMV-seropositive.

This clone was recorded a few times. CDR3 protein: CASSASGIQETQYF. The CDR3 DNA sequence: TGTGCCAGCAGCGCAAGCGGGATCCAAGAGACCCAGTACTTC. This chain uses TRBV9 with TRBJ2-5; 7 bases agree with TRBD2. From germline, CDR1 is SGDLS and CDR2 YYNGEE. Trimming cost V 3 bases and J 1 base; bases outside gene matches: 3. The length of the CDR3 is 14 residues.

This chain links TRBV2 with TRBJ2-7; TRBD2 is a possible D gene (5 bases). Looked up from germline, CDR1 is SNHLY and CDR2 is FYNNEI. With 0 bases removed from V and 2 bases from J, the gap between germline ends came to 23 bases. The CDR3 length is 19 residues. The CDR3 spells CASSEAKAKDSSLPYEQYF. The CDR3 DNA reads as TGTGCCAGCAGTGAAGCTAAGGCGAAGGACTCTTCCTTACCCTACGAGCAGTACTTC.

The chain combines TRBV27 with TRBJ1-4; 7 nucleotides match TRBD1. With V trimmed by 6 bases and J by 8 bases, 15 bases remained unmatched. CDR3 length: 16 amino acids. Germline assignment: CDR1 MNHEY and CDR2 SMNVEV (reference sequence). CDR3 nucleotides: TGTGCCAGCAGCCTGACCTGGGACAGTGCCCTCGAAAAACTGTTTTTT. This gives the protein CASSLTWDSALEKLFF.

This chain uses TRBV23-1 with TRBJ2-1, with 9 bases that match TRBD2. TRBV23-1 is assigned to the ORF class and has an uncertain function. The trim removed 2 bases at V and 8 bases at J, leaving 19 bases unmatched. The CDR3 has 19 amino acids. This CDR3 reads CASSQGQERKLAGPHEQFF. The CDR3 DNA is TGCGCCAGCAGTCAAGGGCAGGAGAGGAAACTAGCGGGCCCCCATGAGCAGTTCTTC.

V gene TRBV6-5 combines with J gene TRBJ1-1; D gene unclear. Germline CDR1 is MNHEY and CDR2 is SVGAGI. The CDR3 consists of 14 residues. Trimming pared 8 bases from V and 4 bases from J, leaving 17 bases between. CDR3 amino acids: CASEKEGWGTEAFF. CDR3 nucleotides: TGTGCCAGCGAGAAGGAGGGATGGGGCACTGAAGCTTTCTTT.

The chain employs TRBV25-1 and TRBJ1-1; D might be TRBD1 (5 bases). CDR3 length equals 17 residues. V lost 2 bases, J lost 1 base, and 17 bases lay in between. Germline V lookup: CDR1 MGHDK, CDR2 SYGVNS. The chain's CDR3 is CASSEGGRAPRNTEAFF. Here the CDR3 DNA reads TGTGCCAGCAGTGAAGGGGGGAGGGCGCCACGGAACACTGAAGCTTTCTTT.

The gene calls are TRBV6-1 and TRBJ1-5; 7 bases fit TRBD1. With 7 bases clipped from V and 7 bases from J, the junction kept 7 bases outside the gene matches. The CDR3 loop spans 13 amino acids. CDR1 MNHNS and CDR2 SASEGT come from the germline V gene. The CDR3 DNA is TGTGCCAGCACTACAGACAGGGCCCAGCCCCAGCATTTT. Its translation is CASTTDRAQPQHF.

The CDR3 sequence: CAWRGQNSGNTIYF. The CDR3, as DNA: TGTGCCTGGAGGGGACAGAACTCTGGAAACACCATATATTTT. This chain uses TRBV30 with TRBJ1-3, with 7 bases lining up with TRBD1. Germline V gene sequence: CDR1 GTSNPN, CDR2 SVGIG (reference sequence). Trimming cost V 3 bases and J 0 bases; bases outside gene matches: 2. The CDR3 has 14 amino acids.

V gene TRBV7-6 combines with J gene TRBJ2-2, with D possibly matching TRBD2 (5 bases). Trimming shortened V by 4 bases and J by 4 bases, and 16 bases separated the two germline ends. The V gene's germline CDR1 is SGHVS and CDR2 FNYEAQ. This CDR3 has 16 amino acids. The CDR3 is CASSSGISESTGELFF. The CDR3 DNA reads as TGTGCCAGCAGCTCCGGGATATCAGAGAGCACCGGGGAGCTGTTTTTT.

The sample holds a few counts of this clone. The rearrangement uses TRBV9 and TRBJ1-2; maybe TRBD1 (6 bases). The V end was cut by 0 bases, the J end by 6 bases, with 12 bases between. Germline V CDR1 and CDR2: SGDLS, YYNGEE. The length of the CDR3 is 14 residues. The CDR3 region is CASSVVGQRDGYTF. CDR3 DNA sequence: TGTGCCAGCAGCGTAGTGGGACAAAGGGATGGCTACACCTTC.

This rearrangement joins TRBV29-1 to TRBJ2-5; D possibly corresponds to TRBD2 (6 bases). The CDR3 totals 14 residues. Trimming took 2 bases from V and 8 from J, leaving 18 bases between them. Germline V lookup: CDR1 SQVTM, CDR2 ANQGSEA. The CDR3 DNA sequence: TGCAGCGTTGAATTTGGGACTGGGGGTAATACCCAGTACTTC. Residues: CSVEFGTGGNTQYF.

This clone was observed a few times. In DNA form, the CDR3 reads TGTGCCACCGGACGGGGTTTCGGAGAGACCCAGTACTTC. Protein: CATGRGFGETQYF. This rearrangement joins TRBV15 to TRBJ2-5, with TRBD2 as a possible D gene (5 bases). Per the germline V gene, CDR1 is LNHNV and CDR2 is YYDKDF (reference sequence). The CDR3 totals 13 residues. Trimming left V 8 bases short and J 4 bases short, with 14 bases between.

This clone was seen once. The chain joins TRBV4-1 to TRBJ2-2; 7 positions agree with TRBD1. V shed 0 bases, J shed 0 bases, and the junction held 4 bases outside the gene matches. The length of the CDR3 is 17 residues. Looked up from germline, CDR1 is MGHRA and CDR2 is YSYEKL. The CDR3 reads CASSQDSQGANTGELFF. The CDR3 nucleotides are TGCGCCAGCAGCCAAGATTCCCAGGGGGCGAACACCGGGGAGCTGTTTTTT.

The V gene is TRBV7-2, the J gene TRBJ2-7, with 9 bases identical to TRBD2. J gave up 5 bases and V 2 bases, and 4 bases lay outside the gene matches. Germline V CDR1 and CDR2: SGHTA, FQGNSA. The CDR3 is 14 amino acids. CDR3 in DNA: TGTGCCAGCAGCTTATCTAGCGGGATGAACGAGCAGTACTTC. Translated: CASSLSSGMNEQYF.

This clone was found once. The chain combines TRBV2 with TRBJ1-2; 7 positions match TRBD1. CDR3 length: 15 residues. Germline CDR1 reads SNHLY; CDR2 reads FYNNEI. Losses at the gene ends were 6 bases for V and 9 bases for J; bases not matched to a gene: 16. The CDR3 DNA reads TGTGCCAGCAGGATAACGCCCAGGGGGGAAGGTCGCTACACCTTC. Encoded protein: CASRITPRGEGRYTF.

V is TRBV5-7 and J is TRBJ2-1; weak D call: TRBD2 (5 bases). TRBV5-7 is given ORF status, its function remaining uncertain. This CDR3 spans 16 amino acids. V dropped 4 bases and J dropped 3 bases, with 17 bases sitting between them. The CDR3 sequence: CASSPSWGEYYNEQFF. CDR3 DNA: TGTGCCAGCAGCCCGTCTTGGGGAGAGTACTACAATGAGCAGTTCTTC.

Points on this clone: This sample also contains other DNA sequences that code for the same CDR3. V usage is TRBV28 and J usage is TRBJ1-1; D uncertain. Trimming removed 5 bases at V and 0 bases at J, with 4 bases between. Germline V gene sequence: CDR1 MDHEN, CDR2 SYDVKM. The CDR3 consists of 12 residues. In DNA, the CDR3 is TGTGCCAGCAGTCCGTTGAACACTGAAGCTTTCTTT. Protein product: CASSPLNTEAFF.

The V gene is TRBV18, the J gene TRBJ1-5; perhaps TRBD1 as D (5 bases). V shed 1 base and J shed 2 bases, with 9 bases lying between them. CDR3 length: 15 residues. The V gene's germline CDR1 is KGHSH and CDR2 LQKENI. CDR3: CASSPQRGGNQPQHF. The CDR3 region has the DNA TGTGCCAGCTCACCACAGCGGGGCGGCAATCAGCCCCAGCATTTT. The full variable domain, rest sourced from reference TRBV18 and TRBJ1-5, is NAGVMQNPRHLVRRRGQEARLRCSPMKGHSHVYWYRQLPEEGLKFMVYLQKENIIDESGMPKERFSAEFPKEGPSILRIQQVVRGDSAAYFCASSPQRGGNQPQHFGDGTRLSIL.

This sequence joins TRBV4-2 and TRBJ1-3; 7 bases match TRBD1. The length of the CDR3 is 16 residues. Germline CDR1 reads LGHNA; CDR2 reads YNFKEQ. With V trimmed by 4 bases and J by 4 bases, 10 bases remained unmatched. The CDR3 protein is CASSPPDRAGGNTIYF. The CDR3 DNA follows: TGTGCCAGCAGCCCCCCCGACAGGGCCGGCGGAAACACCATATATTTT.

V is TRBV6-1 and J is TRBJ1-2; no clear D gene. CDR1 MNHNS and CDR2 SASEGT come from the germline V gene. This CDR3 comprises 11 residues. The CDR3 coding sequence is TGTGCATCCTTCTCGGGCTATGGCTACACCTTC. Amino acid sequence: CASFSGYGYTF.

This clone has more than one count but fewer than ten. Other DNA sequences from this sample encode an identical CDR3 as well. The V and J genes are TRBV6-4 and TRBJ2-3; 10 positions agree with TRBD2. CDR3 length: 15 amino acids. CDR1 and CDR2 from the germline V gene are MRHNA and SNTAGT. The V segment lost 2 bases and the J segment 3 bases; nucleotides outside the gene matches: 2. CDR3 residues: CASSDSGGATDTQYF. The CDR3 region has the DNA TGTGCCAGCAGTGACAGCGGGGGGGCGACAGATACGCAGTATTTT.

The chain carries TRBV5-1 and TRBJ1-1; 7 bases are a match to TRBD1. Germline V CDR1 and CDR2: SGHRS, YFSETQ. The ends lost 3 bases at V and 5 bases at J; junction bases unmatched: 4. The CDR3 consists of 13 residues. The CDR3 sequence: CASSSEQGTEAFF. As DNA, the CDR3 is TGCGCCAGCAGCTCCGAACAGGGGACTGAAGCTTTCTTT.

The chain couples TRBV11-2 to TRBJ1-6; possibly TRBD1 for D (5 bases). CDR3 length: 14 amino acids. Germline loops: CDR1 SGHAT, CDR2 FQNNGV. V gave up 1 base and J gave up 12 bases, with 13 bases separating them. CDR3 sequence: CASSLGGGSLPLHF. As DNA, the CDR3 is TGTGCCAGCAGCTTAGGGGGGGGTTCGTTACCCCTCCACTTT.

This clone was seen only a few times. The V gene is TRBV2, the J gene TRBJ2-7, with no clear D. V was cut by 8 bases and J by 0 bases, with 14 bases left in between. The CDR3 covers 14 residues. Germline V gene sequence: CDR1 SNHLY, CDR2 FYNNEI. The CDR3 spells CASGGGASSYEQYF. The CDR3 region has the DNA TGTGCCAGCGGCGGCGGAGCGAGCTCCTACGAGCAGTACTTC.

CDR3 residues: CASSLAQASYGYTF. The CDR3 DNA reads TGTGCCAGCAGCTTAGCCCAGGCGAGCTATGGCTACACCTTC. V and J are TRBV7-2 and TRBJ1-2; D remains unclear. The CDR3 has 14 residues. The V and J ends lost 0 bases and 4 bases respectively, with 9 bases between them. Germline assignment: CDR1 SGHTA and CDR2 FQGNSA. The complete variable domain, with remaining parts taken from reference TRBV7-2 and TRBJ1-2, reads GAGVSQSPSNKVTEKGKDVELRCDPISGHTALYWYRQSLGQGLEFLIYFQGNSAPDKSGLPSDRFSAERTGGSVSTLTIQRTQQEDSAVYLCASSLAQASYGYTFGSGTRLTVV.

This sequence joins TRBV25-1 and TRBJ2-7, with 11 bases lining up with TRBD1. In germline, CDR1 is MGHDK, CDR2 SYGVNS. CDR3 size: 14 residues. Trimming at V came to 4 bases and at J to 6 bases, leaving 5 bases not matched to a gene. As DNA, the CDR3 is TGTGCCAGCAGTGGGTCCGGGACAGGGGGCGAGCAGTACTTC. It specifies CASSGSGTGGEQYF.

This clone has more than one count but fewer than ten. V and J are TRBV9 and TRBJ2-3; D possibly corresponds to TRBD2 (6 bases). Germline V gives CDR1 SGDLS, CDR2 YYNGEE. CDR3 length: 15 amino acids. The V and J ends lost 0 bases and 2 bases respectively, with 10 bases between them. The chain's CDR3 is CASSVGGGPTDTQYF. CDR3 sequence (DNA): TGTGCCAGCAGCGTAGGGGGAGGCCCCACAGATACGCAGTATTTT.